The T cell receptor (beta chain) described here comes from a study of T cells after yellow fever vaccination. Overall study: When fractions had low cell numbers, they were prepared with SMART-Seq v4 Ultra Low Input. Findings of the study overall: Post-booster samples contained most primary-vaccination clones (around 96% CD4, around 89% CD8). A faster peak, day 5 versus 15, was reached by the weaker secondary response.

TCRdb reprocessed the 5' RACE reads via MiXCR and lists one record per CDR3 protein. The data show 300,000 to 400,000 distinct CDR3 sequences, 6% to 8% seen once. Germline assignment: CDR1 SGHRS and CDR2 YFSETQ. The CDR3 totals 14 residues. Trimming pared 5 bases from V and 1 base from J, leaving 12 bases between. For this clonotype: Antigen: not known.

The clonotype originates from a man younger than 45 who received the YFV17D yellow fever vaccine. Source: PBMCs, taken 5 days after the yellow fever booster vaccination. The genes are TRBV5-1 and TRBJ1-1; D uncertain. The CDR3 protein is CASRDKGPNTEAFF. In DNA, the CDR3 is TGCGCCAGCAGGGATAAGGGTCCGAACACTGAAGCTTTCTTT. The entire variable domain, with the rest obtained from reference TRBV5-1 and TRBJ1-1, is as follows: KAGVTQTPRYLIKTRGQQVTLSCSPISGHRSVSWYQQTPGQGLQFLFEYFSETQRNKGNFPGRFSGRQFSNSRSEMNVSTLELGDSALYLCASRDKGPNTEAFFGQGTRLTVV.